This entry is about one TCR beta chain. The clone's antigen remains unknown. No base-level quality is on record; no much larger clone is a single base apart. Using the deep immunoSEQ assay, multiplex PCR amplified TCR CDR3 regions from genomic DNA. Genomic DNA extracted from each cell subset was distributed evenly over all wells of several immunoSEQ 96-well plates, and each plate served as one replicate. Each replicate PCR for sorted subsets received about 210 ng genomic DNA, equal to some 32,000 T cell genomes. The purified libraries were quantified using a Qubit 3.0 fluorometer, sized with a Bioanalyzer 2100, and then quantified again using the KAPA Library Quantification kit. Every immunoSEQ 96-well plate was sequenced on a separate single-read 150-cycle Illumina NextSeq 550 flow cell. In the authors' own workflow: Because the immunoSEQ output held only junctional sequences and lacked quality scores, the filtering could not match the filtering applied to full-length reads. Sequences were annotated with PyIR, a Python wrapper for IgBLAST v1.9, and V/J genes and CDR3 were assigned using IMGT germline references. Any read was removed if the V/J assignment was weak (E-value above 1e-6), the CDR3 was missing, or the read contained stop codons, out-of-frame junctions, or ambiguous translated residues. V3J clonotypes were defined as sequences sharing an identical inferred V gene, J gene, and CDR3 amino acid sequence. Percentage overlap between repertoires was calculated by dividing the number of shared unique clonotypes by the size of the smaller repertoire. Three approaches were used to assess repertoire richness: RTK rarefaction, the Chao1 estimator, and Recon v2.1 estimates of unobserved clonotypes. Generation probabilities were computed with OLGA for all TCRbeta clonotypes obtained by the gDNA method from a handful of donors. In TCRdb, the immuneACCESS table is reduced to in-frame sequences with V and J assigned. These tables do not hold every clone; where another copy was compared, an unresolved V gene accounts for under half, and the others remain unexplained. V and J calls and clone size come straight from that table; D and trimming were deduced from the DNA. The sample includes over 2 million clones, with 85% to 95% observed a single time. The ten largest clones add up to about 0.36% of the sample.

The data were obtained in a study of shared clonotypes between healthy human individuals (TCRdb year 2020). The study in broad terms: The cohort included three men and a couple of women between 18 and 49 years of age. To increase sequencing depth and limit assay-specific biases, TCR repertoire library preparation and sequencing were carried out by different laboratories using diverse techniques. Per donor, three plates each were used for CD4 naive and CD4 memory, two for CD8 naive, and one for CD8 memory. To estimate repertoire size and how much clonotype sharing occurs between individuals, the study deeply sequenced the blood TCR repertoires of several healthy adults. Each donor's leukapheresis produced roughly between roughly 0.94 and 9.5 billion PBMCs.

The research as a whole found: Naive subsets generally had larger estimated clonotype richness than memory subsets did. Even with the large sequencing depth, rarefaction of the sorted-subset datasets indicated that sequencing was incomplete. Pairwise subsampling led to the expectation that sequencing depth would affect the degree of clonotype sharing among donors. Compared with non-shared clonotypes, clonotypes shared by all four sorted-subset donors had higher generation probabilities. Across a few donors, about 5% of naive CD4, approximately 4% of naive CD8, approximately 2.5% of memory CD4, and around 0.4% of memory CD8 clonotypes were shared. The genetic and exposure-history diversity represented was limited by the small number of donors. Sampling was limited to blood, and TCR repertoires in tissue likely differ from TCR repertoires in blood.

Germline trimming: 0 bases from V, 5 bases from J; junction bases outside gene matches: 2. CDR3 length: 14 amino acids, cysteine to phenylalanine. Just CDR3 DNA is preserved here, 42 bases in frame from base 1. CDR1 is given as SGDLS and CDR2 as YYNGEE, both from the germline V gene. The donors were healthy, HIV-negative adults who had no recently reported acute infections or vaccinations. All donors were Caucasian adults living in Nashville, Tennessee, USA. CD4+ T cells were enriched by magnetic negative selection; naive cells were then positively selected on CD45RA, and the negative fraction formed the memory subset. After blood collection by leukapheresis, PBMCs were isolated using Ficoll-Histopaque density gradient centrifugation and then cryopreserved in the vapor phase of liquid nitrogen. Analytical flow cytometry was used to check the purity and quantity of each magnetically sorted T cell population. Genomic DNA was isolated from each sorted fraction and quantified by UV absorbance on a Nanodrop 2000c.

Recombination linked TRBV9 to TRBJ2-3; 8 middle bases align to TRBD2. The specimen sequenced was naive CD4+ T cells from PBMCs. The cell subset or site label here, explained by the study, means: CD45RA+ positively selected. The source is a man aged 18 to 35 in good health. Some clones in this sample may be carry-over from other donors' samples. The CDR3 region reads CASSVVTSGDTQYF. The DNA is TGTGCCAGCAGCGTAGTAACTAGCGGAGATACGCAGTATTTT. Joined to the reference TRBV9 and TRBJ2-3 proteins, this CDR3 gives the full variable domain: DSGVTQTPKHLITATGQRVTLRCSPRSGDLSVYWYQQSLDQGLQFLIQYYNGEERAKGNILERFSAQQFPDLHSELNLSSLELGDSALYFCASSVVTSGDTQYFGPGTRLTVL.